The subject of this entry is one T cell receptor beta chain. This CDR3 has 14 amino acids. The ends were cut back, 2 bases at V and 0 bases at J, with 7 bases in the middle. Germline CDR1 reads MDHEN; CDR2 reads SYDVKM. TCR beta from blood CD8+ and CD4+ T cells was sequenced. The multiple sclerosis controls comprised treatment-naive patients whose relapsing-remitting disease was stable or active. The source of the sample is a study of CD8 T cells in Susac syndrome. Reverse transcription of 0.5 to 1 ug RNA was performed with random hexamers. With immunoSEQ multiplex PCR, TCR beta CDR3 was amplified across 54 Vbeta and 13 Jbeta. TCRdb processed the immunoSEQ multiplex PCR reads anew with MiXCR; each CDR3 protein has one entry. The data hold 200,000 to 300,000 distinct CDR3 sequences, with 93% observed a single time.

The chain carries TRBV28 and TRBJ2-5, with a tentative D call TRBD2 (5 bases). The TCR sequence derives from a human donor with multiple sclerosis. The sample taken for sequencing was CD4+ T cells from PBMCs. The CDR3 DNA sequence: TGTGCCAGCAGTTTAAGCGGCAACCAAGAGACCCAGTACTTC. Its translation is CASSLSGNQETQYF.